This TCR beta chain was recorded in a study of T cells after somatic rescue of genetic block. The germline CDR1 and CDR2 sequences are ENHRY and SYGVKD. Trimming took 5 bases from V and 8 from J, leaving 9 bases between them. This CDR3 is built from 11 residues. TCRdb's table, derived via immunoSEQ multiplex PCR, lists solely in-frame clones and lacks some. The sample has over 95,000 clones, 75% to 95% seen once; the top ten hold over 1.1%. The rearrangement joins TRBV10-3 to TRBJ1-2; D gene uncertain. The receptor's source is a young woman. Sequencing input: peripheral blood mononuclear cells (PBMCs). CDR3 protein: CAISWSGGYTF. Written as DNA, the CDR3 is TGTGCCATCAGTTGGTCAGGAGGCTACACCTTC.